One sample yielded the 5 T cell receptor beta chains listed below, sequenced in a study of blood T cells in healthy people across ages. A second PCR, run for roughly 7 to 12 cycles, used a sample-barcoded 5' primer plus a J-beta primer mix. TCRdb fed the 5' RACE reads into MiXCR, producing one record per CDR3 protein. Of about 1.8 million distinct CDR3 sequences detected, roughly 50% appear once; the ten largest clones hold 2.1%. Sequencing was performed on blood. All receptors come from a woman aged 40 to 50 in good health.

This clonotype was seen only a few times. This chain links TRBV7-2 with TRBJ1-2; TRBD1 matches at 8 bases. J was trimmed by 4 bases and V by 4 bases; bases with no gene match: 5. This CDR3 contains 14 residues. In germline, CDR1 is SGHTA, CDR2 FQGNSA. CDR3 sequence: CASSYLDRAYGYTF. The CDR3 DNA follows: TGTGCCAGCAGCTACCTGGACAGGGCCTATGGCTACACCTTC.

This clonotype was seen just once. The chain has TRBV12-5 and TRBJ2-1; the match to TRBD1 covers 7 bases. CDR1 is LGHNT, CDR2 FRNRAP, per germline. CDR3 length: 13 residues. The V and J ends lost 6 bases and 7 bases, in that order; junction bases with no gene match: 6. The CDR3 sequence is CASGRDSPNEQFF. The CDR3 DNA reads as TGTGCTAGTGGCCGGGACAGCCCTAATGAGCAGTTCTTC.

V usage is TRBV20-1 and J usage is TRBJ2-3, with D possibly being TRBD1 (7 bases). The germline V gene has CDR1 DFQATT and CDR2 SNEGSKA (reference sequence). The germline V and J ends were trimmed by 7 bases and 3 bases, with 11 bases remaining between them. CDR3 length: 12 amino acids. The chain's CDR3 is CSVQGRTDTQYF. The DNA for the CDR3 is TGCAGTGTACAGGGGAGGACAGATACGCAGTATTTT.

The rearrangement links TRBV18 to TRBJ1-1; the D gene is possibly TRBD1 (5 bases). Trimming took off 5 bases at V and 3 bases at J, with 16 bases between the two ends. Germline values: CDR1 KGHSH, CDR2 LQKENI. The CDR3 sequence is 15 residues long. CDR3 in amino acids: CASSDQGRRYTEAFF. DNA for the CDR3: TGTGCCAGCTCAGATCAGGGCCGGCGGTACACTGAAGCTTTCTTT.

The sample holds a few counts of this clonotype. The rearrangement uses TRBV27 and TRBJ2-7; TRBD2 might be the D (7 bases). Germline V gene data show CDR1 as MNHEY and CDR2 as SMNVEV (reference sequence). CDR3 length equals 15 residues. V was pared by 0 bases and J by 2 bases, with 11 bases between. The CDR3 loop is CASSLSRGPAYEQYF. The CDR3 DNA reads TGTGCCAGCAGTTTATCGCGGGGGCCCGCCTACGAGCAGTACTTC.